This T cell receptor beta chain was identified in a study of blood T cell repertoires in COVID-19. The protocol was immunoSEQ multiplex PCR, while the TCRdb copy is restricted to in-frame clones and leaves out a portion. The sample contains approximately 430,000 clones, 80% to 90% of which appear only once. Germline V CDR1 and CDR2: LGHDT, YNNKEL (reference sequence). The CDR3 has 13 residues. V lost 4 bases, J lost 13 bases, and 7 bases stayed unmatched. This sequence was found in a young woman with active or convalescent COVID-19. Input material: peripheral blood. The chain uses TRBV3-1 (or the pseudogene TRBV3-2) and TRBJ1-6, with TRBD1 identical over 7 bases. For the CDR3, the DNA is TGTGCCAGCAGCCCCAGGGGGGTCGGGCCCCTCCACTTT. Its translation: CASSPRGVGPLHF.